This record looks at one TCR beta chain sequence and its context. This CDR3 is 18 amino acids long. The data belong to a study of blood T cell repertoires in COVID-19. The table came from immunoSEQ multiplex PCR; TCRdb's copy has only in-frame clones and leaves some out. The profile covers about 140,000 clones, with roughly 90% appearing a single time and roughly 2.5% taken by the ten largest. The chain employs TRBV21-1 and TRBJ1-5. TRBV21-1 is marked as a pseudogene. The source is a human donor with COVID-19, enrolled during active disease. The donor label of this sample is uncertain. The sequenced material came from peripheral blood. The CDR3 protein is CASSKRGGRGYSNQPQHF. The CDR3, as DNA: TGTGCCAGCAGCAAGAGGGGGGGCAGGGGATATAGCAATCAGCCCCAGCATTTT.